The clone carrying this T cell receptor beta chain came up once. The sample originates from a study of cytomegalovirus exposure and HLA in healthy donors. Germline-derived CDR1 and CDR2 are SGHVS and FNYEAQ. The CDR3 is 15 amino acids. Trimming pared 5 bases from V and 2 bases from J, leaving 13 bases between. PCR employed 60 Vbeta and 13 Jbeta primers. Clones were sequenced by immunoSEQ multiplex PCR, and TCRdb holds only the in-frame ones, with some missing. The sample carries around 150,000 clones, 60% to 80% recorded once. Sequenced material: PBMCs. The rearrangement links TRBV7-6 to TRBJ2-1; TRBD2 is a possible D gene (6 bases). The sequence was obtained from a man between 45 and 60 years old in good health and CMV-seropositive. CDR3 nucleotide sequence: TGTGCCAGCAGCATTTCGGGACTCCCCTACAATGAGCAGTTCTTC. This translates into CASSISGLPYNEQFF.